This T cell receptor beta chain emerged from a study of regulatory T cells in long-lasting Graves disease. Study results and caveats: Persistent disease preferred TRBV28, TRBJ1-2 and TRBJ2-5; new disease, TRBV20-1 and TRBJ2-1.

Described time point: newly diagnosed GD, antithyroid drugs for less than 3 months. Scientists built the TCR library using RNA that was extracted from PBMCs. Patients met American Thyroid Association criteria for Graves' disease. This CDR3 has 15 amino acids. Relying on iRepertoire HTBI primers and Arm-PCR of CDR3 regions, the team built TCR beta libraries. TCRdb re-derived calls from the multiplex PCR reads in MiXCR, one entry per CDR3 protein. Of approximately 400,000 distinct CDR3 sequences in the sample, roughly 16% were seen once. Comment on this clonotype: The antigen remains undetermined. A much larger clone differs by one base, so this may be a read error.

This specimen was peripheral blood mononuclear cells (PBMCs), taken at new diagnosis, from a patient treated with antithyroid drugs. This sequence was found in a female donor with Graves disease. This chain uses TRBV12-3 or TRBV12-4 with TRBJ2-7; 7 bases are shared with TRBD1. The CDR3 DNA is TGTGCCAACAGTCTAACTAGACAGGGCTCCTACGAGCAGTACTTC. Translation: CANSLTRQGSYEQYF.